Shown below are 10 T cell receptor beta chains from a single sample sequenced in a study of blood T cells in healthy people across ages. Using a J-beta primer mix together with a sample-barcoded 5' primer, a second PCR was run for about 6 to 11 cycles. MiXCR, run by TCRdb on the 5' RACE reads, gives a single entry per CDR3 protein. The repertoire consists of about 800,000 distinct CDR3 sequences, with 58% occurring once and the leading ten covering approximately 21%. The sample was blood. The receptor source for this set is a man aged 25-40 years in good health.

The V call is TRBV5-1, the J call TRBJ2-7; maybe TRBD1 (5 bases). This CDR3 contains 16 residues. Trimming took 0 bases from V and 2 from J, leaving 15 bases between them. CDR1 is SGHRS, CDR2 YFSETQ, per germline. This CDR3 is CASSLEGRVETYEQYF. For the CDR3, the DNA is TGCGCCAGCAGCTTGGAGGGCAGGGTGGAGACCTACGAGCAGTACTTC.

This clonotype was seen only once. The chain employs TRBV5-4 and TRBJ2-2, with D perhaps given as TRBD1 or TRBD2 (5 bases each). Germline V gene data show CDR1 as SGHNT and CDR2 as YYREEE (reference sequence). The CDR3 has 15 amino acids. With 2 bases removed from V and 2 bases from J, the gap between germline ends came to 10 bases. The CDR3 nucleotides are TGTGCCAGCAGCTTAGGGACCTACAACACCGGGGAGCTGTTTTTT. Translated, it gives CASSLGTYNTGELFF.

The genes are TRBV2 and TRBJ2-7; TRBD2 matches at 8 bases. J was trimmed by 2 bases and V by 7 bases; bases with no gene match: 7. Looked up from germline, CDR1 is SNHLY and CDR2 is FYNNEI. The CDR3 extends over 14 amino acids. CDR3 sequence: CASKDGLAAYEQYF. In DNA form, the CDR3 reads TGTGCCAGCAAAGATGGACTAGCCGCCTACGAGCAGTACTTC.

The chain uses TRBV12-3 or TRBV12-4 and TRBJ1-5; TRBD1 is a possible D gene (6 bases). The CDR3 runs to 16 residues. The V end was cut by 5 bases, the J end by 3 bases, with 17 bases between. CDR3 coding DNA: TGTGCCAGCAGTCGTGAGTCGGGGGCCGACAATCAGCCCCAGCATTTT. This codes for CASSRESGADNQPQHF.

J is TRBJ1-5 and V is TRBV6-2 or TRBV6-3; the D gene is possibly TRBD1 (6 bases). In germline, CDR1 is MNHEY, CDR2 SVGEGT. Deletions cut 6 bases from V and 6 bases from J, with 12 bases between. The CDR3 is 13 amino acids. CDR3 residues: CASRRGTPQPQHF. In DNA form, the CDR3 reads TGTGCCAGCAGAAGGGGGACCCCTCAGCCCCAGCATTTT.

This clonotype was seen more than once but under ten times. The chain joins TRBV10-3 to TRBJ2-3; 8 positions agree with TRBD2. Losses at the gene ends were 7 bases for V and 8 bases for J; bases not matched to a gene: 11. The germline V gene has CDR1 ENHRY and CDR2 SYGVKD. The CDR3 spans 14 residues. This CDR3 reads CAINPGLVVGTQYF. The CDR3 DNA reads as TGTGCCATCAATCCGGGACTAGTCGTTGGTACGCAGTATTTT.

This clonotype has a handful of counts. The rearrangement joins TRBV29-1 to TRBJ2-1, with D perhaps TRBD1 (6 bases). V dropped 7 bases and J dropped 14 bases, with 21 bases sitting between them. The CDR3 is made up of 12 amino acids. The germline V gene has CDR1 SQVTM and CDR2 ANQGSEA. DNA of the CDR3: TGCAGCGCCTTAGGGCCGGGACAACTAAAGTTCTTC. Amino acids: CSALGPGQLKFF.

This chain connects TRBV6-5 to TRBJ2-4; maybe TRBD1 (6 bases). The end of the DNA is better explained by TRBJ2-7, so the J call may be wrong. CDR1 and CDR2 from the germline V gene are MNHEY and SVGAGI. This CDR3 is 15 amino acids long. CDR3 nucleotide sequence: TGTGCCAGCAGTTACTCTGGGGGCAGTCCCTACGAGCAGTACTTC. It is translated as CASSYSGGSPYEQYF.

The rearrangement joins TRBV20-1 to TRBJ2-5, with TRBD2 matching over 8 bases. The V segment lost 6 bases and the J segment 1 base; nucleotides outside the gene matches: 7. CDR3 length equals 14 residues. The germline V gene has CDR1 DFQATT and CDR2 SNEGSKA (reference sequence). DNA of the CDR3: TGCAGTGCCCCGGGAGGGAGGGTCCAAGAGACCCAGTACTTC. Translation: CSAPGGRVQETQYF.

The CDR3 nucleotides are TGTGCCAGCAGCAAAGGTCTGGGGGCCCGGTACAATGAGCAGTTCTTC. Protein sequence: CASSKGLGARYNEQFF. The chain uses TRBV21-1 and TRBJ2-1; the table assigns TRBD1, which was not confirmed against the DNA. TRBV21-1 corresponds to a pseudogene. This CDR3 is built from 16 residues.